These T cell receptor beta chains were read from a single sample in a study of T-cell memory formation after mild COVID-19. TCRdb analysed the 5' RACE reads with MiXCR anew, one entry per CDR3 protein. The sample has hundreds of thousands of distinct CDR3 sequences; around 8% are singletons. Specimen: PBMCs or a T cell subset sorted from them (not recorded which). Receptors were obtained from a man aged 18 to 29 who had mild COVID-19 (a few samples of this study predate the infection). Cell type and time point are not known. Each CDR3 is given with its conserved first and last residue. The order of the fields is CDR3 protein, CDR3 DNA, CDR3 length, J gene, D gene, V gene, clone size. The D gene is left open where the match is weak. Rows may omit the clone size; those that give it use once, few, many or a size class.

CASSQEPGLYGYTF TGCGCCAGCAGCCAAGAACCCGGCCTCTATGGCTACACCTTC 14 TRBJ1-2 NA TRBV4-1 few
CSASGHNEQFF TGCAGTGCTAGTGGTCACAATGAGCAGTTCTTC 11 TRBJ2-1 NA TRBV20-1 NA
CASSYWQGDPRGYTF TGTGCCAGCAGTTACTGGCAGGGTGATCCCCGCGGCTACACCTTC 15 TRBJ1-2 NA TRBV6-5 NA
CASSEARQGSGYTF TGTGCCAGCAGTGAGGCGAGACAGGGATCTGGCTACACCTTC 14 TRBJ1-2 TRBD1 TRBV2 NA
CASSLPGLNLETQYF TGTGCCAGCAGCCTCCCGGGCCTCAACCTAGAGACCCAGTACTTC 15 TRBJ2-5 NA TRBV7-9 NA
CASSPGLIGFQNQPQHF TGCGCCAGCAGCCCCGGTCTAATTGGGTTCCAGAATCAGCCCCAGCATTTT 17 TRBJ1-5 NA TRBV5-1 many
CASRTTGYNEQFF TGCGCCAGCAGGACGACAGGCTACAATGAGCAGTTCTTC 13 TRBJ2-1 NA TRBV10-2 few
CASSLIAGGPGEQFF TGTGCCAGCAGCCTAATAGCGGGGGGGCCAGGGGAGCAGTTCTTC 15 TRBJ2-1 TRBD2 TRBV5-6 NA
CASRGFGTYNEQFF TGTGCCAGCCGGGGCTTTGGAACATACAATGAGCAGTTCTTC 14 TRBJ2-1 NA TRBV25-1 few
CASSPHLTDNQPQHF TGTGCCAGCAGCCCGCACCTAACAGACAATCAGCCCCAGCATTTT 15 TRBJ1-5 NA TRBV5-6 NA
CASSLVRAVPTDTQYF TGTGCCAGCAGCTTAGTGAGGGCCGTCCCCACAGATACGCAGTATTTT 16 TRBJ2-3 NA TRBV7-2 few
CASSQGVRGPRNQPQHF TGTGCCAGCAGCCAAGGCGTGCGGGGGCCTAGGAATCAGCCCCAGCATTTT 17 TRBJ1-5 NA TRBV7-2 many
CASSLASGGVTQYF TGTGCCAGCAGCCTGGCCAGCGGGGGAGTGACCCAGTACTTC 14 TRBJ2-5 TRBD2 TRBV14 NA
CASSDLSSESPLHF TGTGCCAGCAGTGATCTCAGCTCAGAATCACCCCTCCACTTT 14 TRBJ1-6 NA TRBV2 many
CASSLTSSTDTQYF TGTGCCAGCAGCTTGACGTCTAGCACAGATACGCAGTATTTT 14 TRBJ2-3 NA TRBV5-6 few
CASSQDKGTVFANEKLFF TGCGCCAGCAGCCAAGATAAAGGGACAGTATTTGCTAATGAAAAACTGTTTTTT 18 TRBJ1-4 TRBD1 TRBV4-1 many
CASSVTDSYNSPLHF TGTGCCAGCAGCGTGACAGACTCCTATAATTCACCCCTCCACTTT 15 TRBJ1-6 NA TRBV9 many
CASSPTRPTGELFF TGTGCCAGCAGCCCGACTAGACCCACCGGGGAGCTGTTTTTT 14 TRBJ2-2 NA TRBV7-2 NA
CASSLQGYNEKLFF TGCGCCAGCAGCCTCCAGGGTTATAATGAAAAACTGTTTTTT 14 TRBJ1-4 NA TRBV5-1 NA
CASSLKDEETQYF TGTGCCAGCAGCTTAAAGGATGAGGAGACCCAGTACTTC 13 TRBJ2-5 NA TRBV7-9 NA
CASSPGHF TGTGCCAGCAGCCCTGGACATTTT 8 TRBJ1-5 NA TRBV6-1 few
CASSQVLGLDYGYTF TGCGCCAGCAGCCAAGTCCTGGGCTTAGACTATGGCTACACCTTC 15 TRBJ1-2 NA TRBV4-1 few
CASSPEPDRNEAFF TGCGCCAGCAGCCCCGAGCCCGACAGAAATGAAGCTTTCTTT 14 TRBJ1-1 NA TRBV5-1 NA
CASSHPGGRQYF TGTGCCAGCAGCCACCCCGGGGGGAGGCAGTACTTC 12 TRBJ2-7 TRBD2 TRBV11-2 few
CASSTDTHNEQFF TGTGCCAGCAGCACCGACACCCACAATGAGCAGTTCTTC 13 TRBJ2-1 NA TRBV5-4 NA
CASSFGRASDTQYF TGCGCCAGCAGCTTTGGGAGGGCTTCAGATACGCAGTATTTT 14 TRBJ2-3 TRBD2 TRBV5-1 many
CASSEVNQYQPQHF TGTGCCAGCAGTGAAGTAAATCAGTATCAGCCCCAGCATTTT 14 TRBJ1-5 NA TRBV2 NA
CASSQESGGGNTEAFF TGTGCCAGCAGCCAAGAAAGTGGGGGAGGGAACACTGAAGCTTTCTTT 16 TRBJ1-1 NA TRBV4-2 many
CATRPAPVSGNTIYF TGCGCCACCAGGCCTGCGCCGGTGTCCGGAAACACCATATATTTT 15 TRBJ1-3 NA TRBV5-1 many
CASSQDKGQADEQFF TGTGCCAGCAGCCAAGATAAAGGGCAGGCGGATGAGCAGTTCTTC 15 TRBJ2-1 NA TRBV3-1 few
CATDERTGGYEQYF TGTGCCACTGATGAACGGACAGGGGGGTACGAGCAGTACTTC 14 TRBJ2-7 TRBD1 TRBV7-9 NA
CASSQVPDRGAFF TGCGCCAGCAGCCAAGTCCCGGACAGGGGGGCTTTCTTT 13 TRBJ1-1 TRBD1 TRBV4-3 NA
CASSEAYAGGYNEQFF TGTGCCAGCAGTGAAGCGTACGCGGGGGGTTACAATGAGCAGTTCTTC 16 TRBJ2-1 TRBD2 TRBV2 few
CASSQDSRLGETQYF TGCGCCAGCAGCCAAGATTCTCGACTCGGCGAGACCCAGTACTTC 15 TRBJ2-5 NA TRBV4-1 many